These 32 T cell receptor beta chains share one sample of origin, sequenced in a study of Graves' ophthalmopathy and Graves' hyperthyroidism (dated 2018 in TCRdb). Sequencing instrument: Illumina HiSeq 2000. For repertoire sequencing, the TCR beta CDR3 regions were amplified from RNA transcripts. A first-round RT-PCR used HTBI primers with the Qiagen OneStep RT-PCR kit, followed by a second-round multiplex PCR, size selection and purification. TCRdb reworked the public reads: Q25 trimming with fastp, MiXCR clone assembly, productive beta chains retained. Rows are combined by CDR3 protein, so each entry shows the most common genes and DNA. The sample table shows about 600,000 distinct CDR3 sequences, and approximately 37% are seen once. The ten biggest clones cover roughly 4% of the sample. Material for sequencing was peripheral blood or thyroid tissue (not recorded which). All receptors derive from an adult man with Graves' hyperthyroidism.

There are many counts of this clonotype. This chain links TRBV20-1 with TRBJ1-1, with 12 bases matching TRBD1. V was pared by 3 bases and J by 7 bases, with 9 bases of the junction left unmatched. CDR1 is DFQATT, CDR2 SNEGSKA, per germline (reference sequence). This CDR3 has 15 amino acids. CDR3 loop: CSASGAGTGGLEAFF. CDR3 DNA: TGCAGTGCTAGTGGAGCCGGGACAGGGGGCCTTGAAGCTTTCTTT.

This chain joins TRBV7-8 and TRBJ1-5; D is possibly TRBD1 (5 bases). Per the germline V gene, CDR1 is SGHVS and CDR2 is FQNEAQ. The CDR3 is 14 residues long. The V end lost 4 bases, the J end lost 11 bases, and 18 bases lay between the germline ends. The CDR3 loop is CASSSERGTETQHF. CDR3 bases: TGTGCCAGCAGCTCAGAAAGGGGTACAGAGACCCAGCATTTT.

This chain joins TRBV7-8 and TRBJ1-5; perhaps TRBD1 as D (5 bases). V lost 1 base and J 1 base, leaving 11 bases between the germline ends. The CDR3 runs to 16 residues. The germline CDR1 and CDR2 sequences are SGHVS and FQNEAQ. CDR3 sequence reads: CASSLVGGGSNQPQHF. As DNA, the CDR3 is TGTGCCAGCAGCTTAGTGGGGGGGGGGAGCAATCAGCCCCAGCATTTT. The full variable domain, completed using reference TRBV7-8 and TRBJ1-5, is GAGVSQSPRYKVAKRGQDVALRCDPISGHVSLFWYQQALGQGPEFLTYFQNEAQLDKSGLPSDRFFAERPEGSVSTLKIQRTQQEDSAVYLCASSLVGGGSNQPQHFGDGTRLSIL.

At least ten counts were recorded for this clonotype. This rearrangement joins TRBV2 to TRBJ1-2; D is ambiguous. Trimming cost V 8 bases and J 0 bases, with 16 bases left between them. Germline loops: CDR1 SNHLY, CDR2 FYNNEI. The CDR3 runs to 15 residues. CDR3 in amino acids: CASQPLTEANYGYTF. CDR3 coding DNA: TGTGCCAGCCAGCCACTGACGGAAGCTAACTATGGCTACACCTTC. The entire variable domain, with the rest obtained from reference TRBV2 and TRBJ1-2, is as follows: EPEVTQTPSHQVTQMGQEVILRCVPISNHLYFYWYRQILGQKVEFLVSFYNNEISEKSEIFDDQFSVERPDGSNFTLKIRSTKLEDSAMYFCASQPLTEANYGYTFGSGTRLTVV.

This clonotype was observed once. The chain joins TRBV7-9 to TRBJ2-6; possibly TRBD2 for D (6 bases). The germline V gene encodes CDR1 SEHNR and CDR2 FQNEAQ (reference sequence). V was clipped by 3 bases and J by 0 bases, with 12 bases between them. The CDR3 is 17 amino acids. CDR3 DNA: TGTGCCAGCAGCTTGGCGGGGTTAGGCTCTGGGGCCAACGTCCTGACTTTC. It encodes CASSLAGLGSGANVLTF.

This chain uses TRBV10-3 with TRBJ1-2, with a tentative D call TRBD1 (6 bases). The CDR3 sequence is 12 residues long. Germline lookup yields CDR1 ENHRY and CDR2 SYGVKD. V was pared by 6 bases and J by 6 bases, with 11 bases between. The CDR3 reads CAIRDSYNGYTF. For the CDR3, the DNA is TGTGCCATCAGGGACAGCTACAATGGCTACACCTTC.

In its sample, this clonotype was seen many times. The chain is built from TRBV9 and TRBJ1-1, with D hard to call. This CDR3 has 14 amino acids. The germline CDR1 and CDR2 sequences are SGDLS and YYNGEE. V shed 0 bases and J shed 1 base, with 7 bases lying between them. CDR3 nucleotide sequence: TGTGCCAGCAGCGTAGTAAGTGAGAACACTGAAGCTTTCTTT. Translating gives CASSVVSENTEAFF.

This clonotype was observed a single time. The chain is built from TRBV6-1 and TRBJ1-4; D call uncertain. The CDR3 consists of 13 residues. The V gene's germline CDR1 is MNHNS and CDR2 SASEGT. V was trimmed by 1 base and J by 7 bases, leaving 7 bases between them. The CDR3 is CASSEEGGEKLFF. Written as DNA, the CDR3 is TGTGCCAGCAGTGAAGAGGGCGGTGAAAAACTGTTTTTT.

The chain couples TRBV12-3 or TRBV12-4 to TRBJ1-5; no clear D gene. The CDR3 is made up of 16 amino acids. Trimming removed 3 bases from V and 3 bases from J, with 15 bases in between. The CDR3 reads CASSFGDLGDNQPQHF. The CDR3 bases are TGTGCCAGCAGTTTCGGGGATCTCGGGGACAATCAGCCCCAGCATTTT.

The chain has TRBV6-6 and TRBJ2-7; possible D gene TRBD2, 6 bases. The V end lost 6 bases, the J end lost 3 bases, and 9 bases lay between the germline ends. Germline V gene lookup returns CDR1 MNHNY and CDR2 SVGAGI (reference sequence). The CDR3 extends over 12 amino acids. CDR3 nucleotide sequence: TGTGCCAGCAGCGGGAGAGTCTACGAGCAGTACTTC. Translating gives CASSGRVYEQYF.

The sample holds many counts of this clonotype. The chain carries TRBV20-1 and TRBJ1-2, with D possibly matching TRBD1 (5 bases). The V end lost 0 bases, the J end lost 4 bases, and 18 bases lay between the germline ends. In germline, CDR1 is DFQATT, CDR2 SNEGSKA (reference sequence). This CDR3 contains 16 residues. This CDR3 is CSARDRLAQGVYGYTF. CDR3 DNA: TGCAGTGCTAGAGATCGCCTGGCCCAGGGAGTCTATGGCTACACCTTC.

The chain's CDR3 is CACGQSDTGELFF. In DNA form, the CDR3 reads TGTGCCTGCGGACAGAGCGACACCGGGGAGCTGTTTTTT. The rearrangement uses TRBV6-5 and TRBJ2-2; possibly TRBD1 for D (6 bases). The V gene lost 11 bases and the J gene lost 3 bases, with 13 bases spanning the gap. Germline V gene data show CDR1 as MNHEY and CDR2 as SVGAGI. The CDR3 runs 13 residues.

This clonotype was seen many times. The chain couples TRBV3-1 to TRBJ1-1, with TRBD1 matching over 7 bases. J gave up 6 bases and V 0 bases, and 4 bases lay outside the gene matches. This CDR3 spans 14 amino acids. From germline, CDR1 is LGHDT and CDR2 YNNKEL (reference sequence). CDR3 sequence (DNA): TGTGCCAGCAGCCAAGAACAGGGGAGACCTGAAGCTTTCTTT. Its translation: CASSQEQGRPEAFF.

This clonotype showed up just a few times. The chain uses TRBV24-1 and TRBJ1-2; the match to TRBD1 covers 9 bases. The CDR3 runs 15 residues. The V segment lost 4 bases and the J segment 3 bases; nucleotides outside the gene matches: 5. The germline V gene encodes CDR1 KGHDR and CDR2 SFDVKD. The CDR3 protein is CATSDARDRDYGYTF. CDR3 bases: TGTGCCACCAGTGACGCCCGGGACAGGGACTATGGCTACACCTTC.

The genes are TRBV7-8 and TRBJ2-7; TRBD1 might be the D (5 bases). The CDR3 is 14 amino acids. The V and J ends lost 1 base and 8 bases respectively, with 15 bases between them. Germline V gene data show CDR1 as SGHVS and CDR2 as FQNEAQ. This chain's CDR3 is CASSLEGLGPKQYF. The CDR3 nucleotides read TGTGCCAGCAGCTTAGAGGGGCTGGGGCCCAAGCAGTACTTC.

The genes are TRBV4-2 and TRBJ2-5; 11 nucleotides match TRBD2. Trimming took 1 base from V and 2 from J; bases not matched to a gene: 3. CDR3 length: 16 amino acids. Germline V gene sequence: CDR1 LGHNA, CDR2 YNFKEQ. In DNA, the CDR3 is TGTGCCAGCAGCCAAGCACTAGCGGGGGCGCAAGAGACCCAGTACTTC. Translation: CASSQALAGAQETQYF.

V gene TRBV6-5 combines with J gene TRBJ1-4; D is unresolved. CDR3 length equals 13 residues. V lost 6 bases, J lost 1 base, and 6 bases lay in between. From germline, CDR1 is MNHEY and CDR2 SVGAGI. CDR3 residues: CASRRGTNEKLFF. For the CDR3, the DNA is TGTGCCAGCAGGCGGGGAACTAATGAAAAACTGTTTTTT.

The V call is TRBV2, the J call TRBJ1-2; possibly TRBD1 for D (6 bases). The germline V gene has CDR1 SNHLY and CDR2 FYNNEI. Trimming pared 7 bases from V and 7 bases from J, leaving 19 bases between. The CDR3 runs 14 residues. The CDR3 here is CASIDATGDCGYTF. The CDR3 nucleotides are TGTGCCAGCATTGACGCGACAGGAGACTGTGGCTACACCTTC.

This clonotype was seen only once. A single base separates this from a much larger clone, so it may be a read error. V is TRBV19 and J is TRBJ2-7; D ambiguous. Germline V gene sequence: CDR1 LNHDA, CDR2 SQIVND (reference sequence). The CDR3 has 15 amino acids. V gave up 6 bases and J gave up 3 bases, with 18 bases separating them. CDR3 DNA sequence: TGTGCCAGTAGCCCCGGGCCGGCATCTTTCTACGAGCAGTACTTC. This codes for CASSPGPASFYEQYF.

As DNA, the CDR3 is TGTGCCTCCACAGGGGGTACTAAAGCTAACTATGGCTACACCTTC. Its protein is CASTGGTKANYGYTF. The genes are TRBV10-3 and TRBJ1-2; the match to TRBD1 covers 8 bases. V dropped 11 bases and J dropped 0; count of bases not matched to a gene: 11. Germline assignment: CDR1 ENHRY and CDR2 SYGVKD. The CDR3 runs to 15 residues.

The genes are TRBV19 and TRBJ2-7, with 7 bases lining up with TRBD1. The CDR3 runs 13 residues. Trimming removed 4 bases from V and 3 bases from J; junction bases left unmatched: 3. From germline, CDR1 is LNHDA and CDR2 SQIVND (reference sequence). CDR3 coding DNA: TGTGCCAGTAGTACCGCAGGGGGCTACGAGCAGTACTTC. This translates into CASSTAGGYEQYF.

This clonotype came up a few times. The chain has TRBV2 and TRBJ1-1; possibly TRBD1 for D (5 bases). The CDR3 is made up of 16 amino acids. Trimming removed 5 bases from V and 1 base from J, with 17 bases in between. Germline-derived CDR1 and CDR2 are SNHLY and FYNNEI. Written as DNA, the CDR3 is TGTGCCAGCAGTTTAGTGCCAACTGGGGGGAACACTGAAGCTTTCTTT. As protein: CASSLVPTGGNTEAFF. Combining the CDR3 with reference TRBV2 and TRBJ1-1 gives the whole variable domain EPEVTQTPSHQVTQMGQEVILRCVPISNHLYFYWYRQILGQKVEFLVSFYNNEISEKSEIFDDQFSVERPDGSNFTLKIRSTKLEDSAMYFCASSLVPTGGNTEAFFGQGTRLTVV.

This clonotype was observed many times. V usage is TRBV12-3 or TRBV12-4 and J usage is TRBJ2-5; 7 bases are shared with TRBD1. The junction had 9 bases not matched to a gene; V was cut back by 5 bases and J by 0 bases. The CDR3 runs to 16 residues. CDR3 sequence: CASSPGTESYQETQYF. The CDR3 region has the DNA TGTGCCAGCAGTCCGGGGACAGAGTCGTACCAAGAGACCCAGTACTTC.

As regards this clonotype: Its ends do not fully match the called genes, so a read error is possible. The chain recombines TRBV4-1 with TRBJ2-2, with D hard to call. Per the germline V gene, CDR1 is MGHRA and CDR2 is YSYEKL. The CDR3 runs to 13 residues. In nucleotides, the CDR3 is TGCACCAGCAGCCACAAGAACACCGGGGAGCTGTTTTTT. Its translation: CTSSHKNTGELFF.

V usage is TRBV12-3 or TRBV12-4 and J usage is TRBJ2-2; 9 bases map to TRBD1. The CDR3 sequence is 15 residues long. Losses at the gene ends were 2 bases for V and 7 bases for J; bases not matched to a gene: 5. The CDR3, as DNA: TGTGCCAGCAGTTTATTAGGGACAGGGTACGGGGAGCTGTTTTTT. Translated: CASSLLGTGYGELFF.

There are a few counts of this clonotype. The genes are TRBV12-3 or TRBV12-4 and TRBJ1-1, with D possibly matching TRBD1 (5 bases). The CDR3 runs to 13 residues. Trimming pared 6 bases from V and 4 bases from J, leaving 12 bases between. The DNA for the CDR3 is TGTGCCAGCAGGGTCGGGGGAGGCACTGAAGCTTTCTTT. Its protein is CASRVGGGTEAFF.

The table lists this clonotype with many counts. The rearrangement joins TRBV6-6 to TRBJ1-6, with D possibly being TRBD1 (5 bases). From germline, CDR1 is MNHNY and CDR2 SVGAGI (reference sequence). CDR3 length: 17 residues. V lost 4 bases and J lost 0, with 13 bases in between. DNA for the CDR3: TGTGCCAGCAGTTTCCCGGCAGGGAGCTCCTATAATTCACCCCTCCACTTT. This sequence encodes CASSFPAGSSYNSPLHF.

Ten or more counts support this clonotype. The chain combines TRBV20-1 with TRBJ1-6; the D gene is possibly TRBD1 (5 bases). There are 13 residues in the CDR3. Germline V gene data show CDR1 as DFQATT and CDR2 as SNEGSKA (reference sequence). Trimming left V 4 bases short and J 6 bases short, with 10 bases between. This CDR3 is CSANRDLNSPLHF. CDR3 sequence (DNA): TGCAGTGCTAACCGGGACCTTAATTCACCCCTCCACTTT.

The chain links TRBV4-1 to TRBJ1-1; TRBD1 matches 8 bases. V shed 4 bases, J shed 6 bases, and the junction held 7 bases outside the gene matches. The CDR3 contains 14 residues. Germline values: CDR1 MGHRA, CDR2 YSYEKL. CDR3 protein: CASSPGQGLAEAFF. CDR3 DNA sequence: TGCGCCAGCAGCCCAGGACAGGGACTGGCTGAAGCTTTCTTT.

This clonotype was picked up a small number of times. In DNA form, the CDR3 reads TGTGCCAGCAGATTAGAGGCCCCCAACACTGAAGCTTTCTTT. Its translation is CASRLEAPNTEAFF. The V call is TRBV2, the J call TRBJ1-1; D is ambiguous. V was pared by 6 bases and J by 2 bases, with 13 bases between. This CDR3 comprises 14 residues. Germline loops: CDR1 SNHLY, CDR2 FYNNEI.

This clonotype was seen many times. The chain is built from TRBV4-1 and TRBJ1-1; D call uncertain. Germline CDR1 MGHRA, CDR2 YSYEKL. This CDR3 is 14 amino acids long. V dropped 0 bases and J dropped 0 bases, with 5 bases sitting between them. CDR3 amino acids: CASSQDVVNTEAFF. The CDR3 nucleotides read TGCGCCAGCAGCCAAGATGTTGTGAACACTGAAGCTTTCTTT.

This clonotype was seen more than once but under ten times. The chain joins TRBV6-1 to TRBJ1-4; 7 bases map to TRBD1. Trimming removed 6 bases from V and 8 bases from J; junction bases left unmatched: 9. The CDR3 extends over 14 amino acids. In germline, CDR1 is MNHNS, CDR2 SASEGT. In nucleotides, the CDR3 is TGTGCCAGCAGCGACAGGGTTTTGTCAGAAAAACTGTTTTTT. It is translated as CASSDRVLSEKLFF.